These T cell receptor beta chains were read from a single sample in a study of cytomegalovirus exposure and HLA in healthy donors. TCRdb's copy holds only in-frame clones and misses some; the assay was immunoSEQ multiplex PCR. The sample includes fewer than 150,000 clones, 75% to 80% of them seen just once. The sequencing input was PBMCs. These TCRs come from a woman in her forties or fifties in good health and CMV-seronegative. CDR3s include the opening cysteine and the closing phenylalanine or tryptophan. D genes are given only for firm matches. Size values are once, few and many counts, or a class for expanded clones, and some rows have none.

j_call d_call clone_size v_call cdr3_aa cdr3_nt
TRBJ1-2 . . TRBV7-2 CASSSRGNRAYGYTF TGTGCCAGCAGCTCTCGGGGCAACAGGGCATATGGCTACACCTTC
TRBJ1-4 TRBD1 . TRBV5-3 CARSWGSGQGADEKLFF TGTGCCAGAAGCTGGGGGTCGGGGCAGGGGGCGGACGAAAAACTGTTTTTT
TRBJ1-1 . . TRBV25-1 CASSVGANTEAFF TGTGCCAGCAGTGTAGGGGCCAACACTGAAGCTTTCTTT
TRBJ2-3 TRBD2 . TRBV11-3 CASSSDQAGPSTDTQYF TGTGCCAGCAGCTCCGATCAAGCGGGGCCTAGCACAGATACGCAGTATTTT
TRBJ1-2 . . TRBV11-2 CASSFRPGADYGYTF TGTGCCAGCAGCTTCCGACCAGGGGCGGACTATGGCTACACCTTC
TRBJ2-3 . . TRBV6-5 CASSSSTRDTQYF TGTGCCAGCAGTTCGTCTACTCGAGATACGCAGTATTTT
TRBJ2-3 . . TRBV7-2 CASSLAGGPTDTQYF TGTGCCAGCAGCTTAGCGGGGGGACCCACAGATACGCAGTATTTT
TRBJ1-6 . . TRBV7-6 CASSLAGGGNSPLHF TGTGCCAGCAGCTTAGCAGGGGGTGGGAATTCACCCCTCCACTTT
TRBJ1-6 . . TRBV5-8 CASSFAAVERPVSPPLHF TGTGCCAGCAGCTTCGCGGCAGTTGAGAGGCCGGTTTCGCCACCCCTCCACTTT
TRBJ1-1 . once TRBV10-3 CAISDGHFNEAFF TGTGCCATCAGTGACGGACACTTCAATGAAGCTTTCTTT
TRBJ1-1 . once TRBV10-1 CASSESGAKNTEAFF TGCGCCAGCAGTGAGTCTGGGGCTAAGAACACTGAAGCTTTCTTT
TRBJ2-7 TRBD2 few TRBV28 CASSLVGLAGGSPYEQYF TGTGCCAGCAGTTTAGTGGGACTAGCGGGGGGCTCCCCCTACGAGCAGTACTTC
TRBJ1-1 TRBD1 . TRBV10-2 CASSTGGRTEAFF TGCGCCAGCAGTACAGGGGGCAGGACTGAAGCTTTCTTT
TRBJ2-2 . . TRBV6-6 CASTPGTSRLGELFF TGTGCCAGCACCCCGGGAACCTCCCGGCTCGGGGAGCTGTTTTTT
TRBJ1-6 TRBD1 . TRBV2 CASSDRGNNNSPLHF TGTGCCAGCTCGGACAGGGGGAATAATAATTCACCCCTCCACTTT
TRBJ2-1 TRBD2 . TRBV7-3 CASSSRLAGGQDEQFF TGTGCCAGCAGCTCAAGACTAGCGGGGGGCCAGGATGAGCAGTTCTTC
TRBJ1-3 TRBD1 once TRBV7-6 CASSEGTGGNTIYF TGTGCCAGCAGCGAGGGGACAGGCGGAAACACCATATATTTT
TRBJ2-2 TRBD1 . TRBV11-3 CASSPGTGLIGELFF TGTGCCAGCAGTCCCGGGACAGGGTTAATCGGGGAGCTGTTTTTT
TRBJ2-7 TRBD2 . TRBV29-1 CSVDREGSYEQYF TGCAGCGTTGACAGGGAGGGGTCCTACGAGCAGTACTTC
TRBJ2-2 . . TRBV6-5 CASSYHRVSTGELFF TGTGCCAGCAGTTACCACAGGGTATCCACCGGGGAGCTGTTTTTT
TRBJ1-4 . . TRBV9 CASSVAGGTNEKLFF TGTGCCAGCAGCGTAGCTGGAGGGACGAATGAAAAACTGTTTTTT
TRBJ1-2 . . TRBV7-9 CASSSLGQNYGYTF TGTGCCAGCAGCTCCTTGGGGCAGAACTATGGCTACACCTTC
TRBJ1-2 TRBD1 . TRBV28 CASRKTGGFYTF TGTGCCAGCAGAAAGACAGGGGGATTCTACACCTTC
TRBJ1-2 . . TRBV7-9 CASTPQVNYGYTF TGTGCCAGCACCCCCCAGGTTAACTATGGCTACACCTTC
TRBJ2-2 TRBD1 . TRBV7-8 CASSLFGGQGSTGELFF TGTGCCAGCAGCTTATTTGGGGGACAGGGGTCCACCGGGGAGCTGTTTTTT
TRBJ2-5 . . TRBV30 CAWSVGLAQETQYF TGTGCCTGGAGTGTAGGGCTAGCCCAAGAGACCCAGTACTTC
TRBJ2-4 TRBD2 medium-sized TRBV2 CASRGGTKNIQYF TGTGCCAGCAGGGGGGGGACGAAAAACATTCAGTACTTC
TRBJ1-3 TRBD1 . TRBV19 CASSKQGVHSGNTIYF TGTGCCAGTAGTAAACAGGGGGTGCACTCTGGAAACACCATATATTTT
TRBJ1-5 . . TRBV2 CASSEQGIANQPQHF TGTGCCAGCAGTGAGCAGGGGATAGCAAATCAGCCCCAGCATTTT
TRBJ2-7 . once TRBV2 CASQTGTGSYEQYF TGTGCCAGTCAAACCGGGACTGGCTCCTACGAGCAGTACTTC
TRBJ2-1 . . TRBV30 CAWSRGKSDEQFF TGTGCCTGGAGTCGGGGGAAAAGTGATGAGCAGTTCTTC
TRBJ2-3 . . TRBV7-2 CASSSGNLRDTQYF TGTGCCAGCAGCTCCGGTAATCTTCGAGATACGCAGTATTTT
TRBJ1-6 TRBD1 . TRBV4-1 CASSQDQGRGNSPLHF TGCGCCAGCAGCCAAGATCAGGGCAGGGGGAATTCACCCCTCCACTTT
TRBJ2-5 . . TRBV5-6 CASSSQGFGETQYF TGTGCCAGCAGCTCCCAGGGGTTCGGAGAGACCCAGTACTTC
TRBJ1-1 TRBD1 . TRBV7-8 CASKSHSGTANTEAFF TGTGCCAGCAAGTCCCACTCCGGGACAGCGAACACTGAAGCTTTCTTT
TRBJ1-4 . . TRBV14 CASSQDRRGKLFF TGTGCCAGCAGCCAAGATCGGAGGGGAAAACTGTTTTTT
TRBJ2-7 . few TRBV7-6 CASSLAGTPTYEQYF TGTGCCAGCAGCTTAGCGGGGACTCCCACCTACGAGCAGTACTTC
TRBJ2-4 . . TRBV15 CATSRPVGALAKNIQYF TGTGCCACCAGCAGACCCGTGGGGGCCCTAGCCAAAAACATTCAGTACTTC
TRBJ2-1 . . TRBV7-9 CASSFDSSSYNEQFF TGTGCCAGCAGCTTTGACAGTAGCTCCTACAATGAGCAGTTCTTC
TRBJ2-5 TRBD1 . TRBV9 CASSGQGRQGTQYF TGTGCCAGCAGCGGACAGGGGCGTCAGGGGACCCAGTACTTC
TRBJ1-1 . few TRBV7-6 CASSLGPLIDTEAFF TGTGCCAGCAGCTTAGGTCCGCTCATAGACACTGAAGCTTTCTTT
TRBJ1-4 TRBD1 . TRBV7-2 CASSAGGLAEKLFF TGTGCCAGCAGCGCAGGGGGACTGGCTGAAAAACTGTTTTTT
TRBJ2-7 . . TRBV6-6 CASRLEVWDEQYF TGTGCCAGCCGCTTGGAGGTGTGGGACGAGCAGTACTTC
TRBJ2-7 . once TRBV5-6 CASSFGETGAYEQYF TGTGCCAGCAGCTTTGGGGAGACGGGAGCCTACGAGCAGTACTTC
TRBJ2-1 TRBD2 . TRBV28 CASRLTSGGASEQFF TGTGCCAGCAGGTTGACTAGCGGGGGGGCTAGTGAGCAGTTCTTC
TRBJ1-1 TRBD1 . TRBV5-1 CASSSGQLNTEAFF TGCGCCAGCAGCTCGGGACAGCTAAACACTGAAGCTTTCTTT
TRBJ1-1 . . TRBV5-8 CASSLVLPF TGTGCCAGCAGCTTGGTTCTACCCTTT
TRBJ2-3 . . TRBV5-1 CASSLAGISTDTQYF TGCGCCAGCAGCTTGGCAGGGATTAGCACAGATACGCAGTATTTT
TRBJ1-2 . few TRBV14 CASSQGQYYGYTF TGTGCCAGCAGCCAAGGGCAGTACTATGGCTACACCTTC